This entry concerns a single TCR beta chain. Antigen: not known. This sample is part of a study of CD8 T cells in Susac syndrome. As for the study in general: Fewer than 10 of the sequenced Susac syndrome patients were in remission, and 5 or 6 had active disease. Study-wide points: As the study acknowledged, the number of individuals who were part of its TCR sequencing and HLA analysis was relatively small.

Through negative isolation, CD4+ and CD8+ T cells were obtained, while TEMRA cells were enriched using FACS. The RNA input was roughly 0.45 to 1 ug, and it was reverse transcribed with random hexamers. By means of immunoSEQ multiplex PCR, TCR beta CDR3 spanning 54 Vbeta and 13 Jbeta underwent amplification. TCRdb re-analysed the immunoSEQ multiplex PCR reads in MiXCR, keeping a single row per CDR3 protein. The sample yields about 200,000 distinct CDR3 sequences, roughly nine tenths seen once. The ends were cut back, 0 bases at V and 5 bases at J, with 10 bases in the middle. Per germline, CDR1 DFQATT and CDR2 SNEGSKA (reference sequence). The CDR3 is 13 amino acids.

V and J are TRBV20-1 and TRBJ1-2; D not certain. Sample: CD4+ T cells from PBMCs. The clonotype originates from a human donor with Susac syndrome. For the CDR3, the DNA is TGCAGTGCTAGAGATCAGGTGGGGTATGGCTACACCTTC. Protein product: CSARDQVGYGYTF.